Described below is a single T cell receptor (beta chain) sequence and its context. The sample originates from a study of blood T cell repertoires in COVID-19. Overall study context: Acute and convalescent COVID-19 specimens originated in the United States, Italy and Spain. T cells, B-cell-depleted T cells, or PBMCs provided the cDNA or gDNA that served as material.

In the authors' workflow: Reference gene primer amplification in the assay estimated nucleated cell counts. TCRdb's table, derived via immunoSEQ multiplex PCR, lists solely in-frame clones and lacks some. That table is the source of V, J and clone size, and D and trimming were worked out from the DNA. The sample contains about 58,000 clones, around 79% of which appear only once. The V gene end was trimmed by 6 bases and the J gene end by 1 base; junction bases not matched to a gene: 3. The germline V gene has CDR1 MNHEY and CDR2 SVGEGT. The CDR3 has 14 amino acids. The sample consisted of peripheral blood. This receptor was obtained from a human donor in a cohort sampled during active COVID-19. The J gene is TRBJ2-3, the V gene TRBV6-2 or TRBV6-3; 8 bases are a match to TRBD2. CDR3 DNA sequence: TGTGCCAGCAGCCAAGCGGGGGGCACAGATACGCAGTATTTT. This gives the protein CASSQAGGTDTQYF.